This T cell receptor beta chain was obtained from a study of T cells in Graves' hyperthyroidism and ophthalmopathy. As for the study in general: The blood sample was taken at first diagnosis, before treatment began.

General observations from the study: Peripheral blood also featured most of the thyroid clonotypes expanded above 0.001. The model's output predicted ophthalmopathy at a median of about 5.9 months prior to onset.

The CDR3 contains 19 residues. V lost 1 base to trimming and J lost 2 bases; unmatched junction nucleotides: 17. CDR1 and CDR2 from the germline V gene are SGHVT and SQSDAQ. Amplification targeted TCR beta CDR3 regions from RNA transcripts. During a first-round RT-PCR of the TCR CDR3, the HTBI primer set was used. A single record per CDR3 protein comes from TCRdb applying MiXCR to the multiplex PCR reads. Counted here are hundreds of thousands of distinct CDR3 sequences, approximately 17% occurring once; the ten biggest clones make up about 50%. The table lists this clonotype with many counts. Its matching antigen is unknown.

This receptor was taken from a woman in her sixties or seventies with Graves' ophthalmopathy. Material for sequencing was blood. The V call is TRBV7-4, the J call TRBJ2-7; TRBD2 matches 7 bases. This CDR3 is CASSLEVFAIWEGPYEQYF. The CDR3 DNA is TGTGCCAGCAGCTTAGAGGTTTTCGCGATTTGGGAGGGCCCCTACGAGCAGTACTTC.